Reported below is one TCR beta chain. The target antigen is unknown. With 60 Vbeta and 13 Jbeta primers, the PCR was carried out. TCRdb's table, derived via immunoSEQ multiplex PCR, lists solely in-frame clones and lacks some. The repertoire holds around 210,000 clones, 65% to 85% seen once, with less than 2% in the top ten. The data were obtained in a study of cytomegalovirus exposure and HLA in healthy donors. Findings of the study overall: It was assumed in the presence/absence analyses that sequencing depth was roughly uniform across donors.

The receptor comes from a man aged 50 or older in good health and CMV-seronegative. The specimen sequenced was PBMCs.

The CDR3 reads CASRRKREAYNEQFF. The CDR3 DNA follows: TGTGCCAGCAGACGGAAGCGGGAGGCTTACAATGAGCAGTTCTTC. The chain is built from TRBV27 and TRBJ2-1, with TRBD2 identical over 9 bases. This CDR3 contains 15 residues. The junction had 7 bases not matched to a gene; V was cut back by 6 bases and J by 4 bases. Germline CDR1 MNHEY, CDR2 SMNVEV (reference sequence).